This entry concerns a single T cell receptor beta chain. This record belongs to a study of blood T cells in healthy people across ages. V lost 3 bases, J lost 1 base, and 13 bases lay in between. The CDR3 runs 15 residues. Germline V gene data show CDR1 as SGHTA and CDR2 as FQGTGA. Combining a sample-barcoded 5' primer with a J-beta primer mix, a second PCR ran for roughly 7 to 11 cycles. MiXCR, applied by TCRdb to the 5' RACE reads, yields one record per CDR3 protein. This repertoire shows 700,000 to 850,000 distinct CDR3 sequences, about 53% found once; its top ten account for under 50%. The source of this sequence is an elderly man in good health. Sample: blood. This sequence joins TRBV7-3 and TRBJ2-7; the D is unclear. The CDR3 nucleotides are TGTGCCAGCAGCTTCCTACCAGATTCGTCCTACGAGCAGTACTTC. This encodes CASSFLPDSSYEQYF. The whole variable domain, filled in from reference TRBV7-3 and TRBJ2-7, reads GAGVSQTPSNKVTEKGKYVELRCDPISGHTALYWYRQSLGQGPEFLIYFQGTGAADDSGLPNDRFFAVRPEGSVSTLKIQRTERGDSAVYLCASSFLPDSSYEQYFGPGTRLTVT.